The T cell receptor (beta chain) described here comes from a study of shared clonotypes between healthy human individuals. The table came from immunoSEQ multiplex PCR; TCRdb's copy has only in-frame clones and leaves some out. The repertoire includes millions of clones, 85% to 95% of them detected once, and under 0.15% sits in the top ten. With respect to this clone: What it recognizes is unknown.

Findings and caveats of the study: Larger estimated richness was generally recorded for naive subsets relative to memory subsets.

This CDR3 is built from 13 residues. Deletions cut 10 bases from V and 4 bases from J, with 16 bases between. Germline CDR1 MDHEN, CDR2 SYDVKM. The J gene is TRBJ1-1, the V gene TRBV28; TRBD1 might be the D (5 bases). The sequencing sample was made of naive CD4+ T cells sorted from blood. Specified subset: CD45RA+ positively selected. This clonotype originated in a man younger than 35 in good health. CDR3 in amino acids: CATQVGGSTEAFF. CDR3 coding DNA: TGTGCCACGCAAGTTGGGGGGAGCACTGAAGCTTTCTTT.